This TCR beta chain is drawn from a study of lymphopenia after photon versus proton radiotherapy. Points from the study as a whole: Post-nadir TCR diversity decline inversely tracked overall survival among those who died. After the lymphocyte nadir, photon-treated repertoires showed oligoclonal expansion, especially of CD8+ Temra cells. Relative stability marked proton patients; photon patients lost diversity and naive cells.

V lost 5 bases and J 3 bases, leaving 13 bases between the germline ends. The CDR3 runs to 15 residues. The germline gives CDR1 SNHLY, CDR2 FYNNEI. This table comes from immunoSEQ multiplex PCR, and its TCRdb copy is limited to in-frame clones, with some not included. The sample has approximately 150,000 clones; more than 85% are singletons. About this clone itself: The antigen remains undetermined.

The source of this sequence is a man between 50 and 59 years old with gastric cancer. J is TRBJ2-2 and V is TRBV2, with D possibly being TRBD2 (5 bases). Material: peripheral blood, obtained from a patient treated with photon-based radiotherapy. The CDR3 bases are TGTGCCAGCAGTCGTCAGACTACTTACACCGGGGAGCTGTTTTTT. It yields the protein CASSRQTTYTGELFF.